The rows below give T cell receptor beta chains drawn from one sample of a study of CD4 T cells in relation to SARS-CoV-2 and coronaviruses. Which antigens these TCRs recognize remains unknown. The method was immunoSEQ multiplex PCR; TCRdb's version includes in-frame clones alone and lacks a portion of them. The repertoire includes 31,000 or so clones, approximately 75% of them detected once, and approximately 13% sits in the top ten. The sample taken for sequencing was CD4+ T cells from PBMCs, cultured in vitro. The source is a human donor in good health. CDR3s include the opening cysteine and the closing phenylalanine or tryptophan. The D gene is left open where the match is weak. A clone size is listed for some rows: how often the clone was seen (once, few, many), or a class if it is expanded.

clone size	V gene	J gene	D gene	CDR3 DNA	CDR3 protein
.	TRBV6-2/TRBV6-3	TRBJ2-1	.	TGTGCCAGCAGTCCCACCCAAGAGGTCGAGCAGTTCTTC	CASSPTQEVEQFF
once	TRBV11-3	TRBJ2-3	.	TGTGCCAGCAGCTTAAGTCCCTTGGCAGATACGCAGTATTTT	CASSLSPLADTQYF
.	TRBV7-8	TRBJ2-5	TRBD2	TGTGCCAGCAAGACTAGCGGGGAGACCCAGTACTTC	CASKTSGETQYF
.	TRBV18	TRBJ2-7	TRBD2	TGTGCCAGCTCACAAATAGCGGGGGGGCGGCTGGCGGAGCAGTACTTC	CASSQIAGGRLAEQYF
.	TRBV9	TRBJ1-3	TRBD1	TGTGCCAGCAGCGTGGAGCAAACAGGGGGAGGAAACACCATATATTTT	CASSVEQTGGGNTIYF
once	TRBV7-3	TRBJ2-1	TRBD2	TGTGCCAGCAGCTCCACCCGGACTAGCGGGAGGTACATATCCTTCTACAATGAGCAGTTCTTC	CASSSTRTSGRYISFYNEQFF
few	TRBV9	TRBJ2-7	TRBD2	TGTGCCAGCAGCGTAGCCACGGGGGGGTTCGGCAACGAGCAGTACTTC	CASSVATGGFGNEQYF
medium-sized	TRBV6-5	TRBJ2-3	.	TGTGCCAGCAGGCGACTAGTCCGTAGCACAGATACGCAGTATTTT	CASRRLVRSTDTQYF
.	TRBV5-8	TRBJ2-7	TRBD1	TGTGCCAGCAGTTGGGACAGAAGAGACGAGCAGTACTTC	CASSWDRRDEQYF
.	TRBV19	TRBJ2-1	TRBD2	TGTGCCAGTAGTGGGTCGGCCGGGCCGGGACTAGCGGGAGTAAGGAATGAGCAGTTCTTC	CASSGSAGPGLAGVRNEQFF
few	TRBV30	TRBJ1-6	.	TGTGCCTGGAGTGTACTTAATTCACCCCTCCACTTT	CAWSVLNSPLHF
few	TRBV29-1	TRBJ2-7	.	TGCAGCGTTGAGAGGACGGAGGATCCCTACGAGCAGTACTTC	CSVERTEDPYEQYF
.	TRBV9	TRBJ2-1	.	TGTGCCAGCAGCTCTGGGGACGGGCCCTACAATGAGCAGTTCTTC	CASSSGDGPYNEQFF
.	TRBV29-1	TRBJ1-1	.	TGCAGCGTTGAAGATCTTAGACAGATGAACACTGAAGCTTTCTTT	CSVEDLRQMNTEAFF
.	TRBV3-1/TRBV3-2	TRBJ1-2	.	TGTGCCAGCAGCCACCGGGAGCAGGGTAGTGGCTACACCTTC	CASSHREQGSGYTF
.	TRBV7-6	TRBJ2-2	TRBD2	TGTGCCAGCAGTCGGACTAGCGGGACGATAACCGGGGAGCTGTTTTTT	CASSRTSGTITGELFF
.	TRBV28	TRBJ1-2	.	TGTGCCAGCAGTTTAGTACAGGATAACTATGGCTACACCTTC	CASSLVQDNYGYTF
.	TRBV14	TRBJ2-3	TRBD2	TGTGCCAGCAGCCAAGGTATCAAGCGGGGGACGTCAGATACGCAGTATTTT	CASSQGIKRGTSDTQYF